These 6 T cell receptor beta chains were all obtained from the same sample, sequenced in a study of cytomegalovirus exposure and HLA in healthy donors. Both 60 Vbeta primers and 13 Jbeta primers went into the PCR. Libraries were prepared by immunoSEQ multiplex PCR; TCRdb keeps only in-frame clonotypes and omits some of them. Of roughly 100,000 clones listed, around 80% are singletons. Sequenced sample: PBMCs. The receptor source for this set is a young woman in good health and CMV-seropositive.

This clone was picked up a small number of times. The V and J genes are TRBV5-1 and TRBJ2-7; 8 nucleotides match TRBD1. V gave up 0 bases and J gave up 5 bases; unmatched junction bases: 7. The CDR3 runs to 15 residues. The germline gives CDR1 SGHRS, CDR2 YFSETQ. CDR3 loop: CASSLDGQGYNEQYF. The CDR3, as DNA: TGCGCCAGCAGCTTGGATGGACAGGGTTATAACGAGCAGTACTTC.

J is TRBJ2-7 and V is TRBV13; 9 bases align to TRBD1. Germline loops: CDR1 PRHDT, CDR2 FYEKMQ (reference sequence). With V trimmed by 4 bases and J by 3 bases, 7 bases remained unmatched. This CDR3 is 15 amino acids long. CDR3: CASSSTPDRGYEQYF. The CDR3 bases are TGTGCCAGCAGCTCGACCCCGGACAGGGGCTACGAGCAGTACTTC.

The rearrangement uses TRBV11-2 and TRBJ1-1; D gene unclear. CDR1 is SGHAT and CDR2 is FQNNGV in the germline V gene. The CDR3 is 15 residues long. Trimming shortened V by 2 bases and J by 6 bases, and 16 bases separated the two germline ends. CDR3 amino acids: CASSLSLGWAPEAFF. The CDR3 nucleotides are TGTGCCAGCAGCTTATCGCTGGGTTGGGCACCTGAAGCTTTCTTT.

This clone has a handful of counts. The rearrangement uses TRBV7-6 and TRBJ2-3, with 11 bases fitting TRBD2. J gave up 4 bases and V 5 bases, and 5 bases lay outside the gene matches. The CDR3 sequence is 15 residues long. Germline values: CDR1 SGHVS, CDR2 FNYEAQ. The CDR3 DNA follows: TGTGCCAGCAGCCCTAGCGGGGGGTGGGCAGATACGCAGTATTTT. Translating it yields CASSPSGGWADTQYF. Full variable domain (outside the CDR3, taken from reference TRBV7-6 and TRBJ2-3): GAGVSQSPRYKVTKRGQDVALRCDPISGHVSLYWYRQALGQGPEFLTYFNYEAQQDKSGLPNDRFSAERPEGSISTLTIQRTEQRDSAMYRCASSPSGGWADTQYFGPGTRLTVL.

This clone was observed a handful of times. The chain joins TRBV7-9 to TRBJ2-7; D might be TRBD1 (6 bases). This CDR3 spans 15 amino acids. CDR1 is SEHNR, CDR2 FQNEAQ, per germline (reference sequence). V lost 1 base and J lost 5, with 15 bases in between. The CDR3 bases are TGTGCCAGCAGCTTAGTCGGTACAGGGCAGGACGAGCAGTACTTC. Residues: CASSLVGTGQDEQYF.

The CDR3: CASSSSCGKSDTQYF. In DNA, the CDR3 is TGTGCCAGCAGCTCCTCGTGCGGGAAATCAGATACGCAGTATTTT. This chain uses TRBV21-1 with TRBJ2-3; TRBD2, the table's D call, was not compared with the DNA. TRBV21-1 is annotated as a pseudogene. The CDR3 totals 15 residues.